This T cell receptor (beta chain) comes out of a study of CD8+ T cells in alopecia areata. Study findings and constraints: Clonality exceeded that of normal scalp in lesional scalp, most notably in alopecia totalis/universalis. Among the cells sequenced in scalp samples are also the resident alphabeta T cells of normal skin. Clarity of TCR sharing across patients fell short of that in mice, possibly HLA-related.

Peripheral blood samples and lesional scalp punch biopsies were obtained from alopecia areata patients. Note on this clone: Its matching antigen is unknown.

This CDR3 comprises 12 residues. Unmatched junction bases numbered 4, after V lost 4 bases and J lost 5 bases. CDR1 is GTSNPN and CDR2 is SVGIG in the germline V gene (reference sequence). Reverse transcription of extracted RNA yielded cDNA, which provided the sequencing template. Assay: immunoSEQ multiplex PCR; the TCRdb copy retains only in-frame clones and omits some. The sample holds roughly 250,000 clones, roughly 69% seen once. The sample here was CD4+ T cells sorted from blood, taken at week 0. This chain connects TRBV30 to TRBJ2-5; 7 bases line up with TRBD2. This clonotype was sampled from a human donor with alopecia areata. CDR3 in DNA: TGTGCCTGGACAAGGCGGGGGGAGACCCAGTACTTC. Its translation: CAWTRRGETQYF.